The 6 T cell receptor beta chains below were found in one sample sequenced in a study of cytomegalovirus exposure and HLA in healthy donors. The PCR ran on 60 Vbeta and 13 Jbeta primers. The table came from immunoSEQ multiplex PCR; TCRdb's copy has only in-frame clones and leaves some out. Recorded for this sample: tens of thousands of clones. The sequencing input was PBMCs. The receptors stem from a man aged 50 or older in good health and CMV-seronegative.

The V gene is TRBV7-9, the J gene TRBJ1-3, with D perhaps TRBD1 (6 bases). There are 16 residues in the CDR3. V shed 2 bases and J shed 4 bases, with 15 bases lying between them. Germline loops: CDR1 SEHNR, CDR2 FQNEAQ (reference sequence). The CDR3 DNA sequence: TGTGCCAGCAGCTTATCCATGGGAGACAGGGGAAACACCATATATTTT. Translated: CASSLSMGDRGNTIYF.

V is TRBV6-4 and J is TRBJ2-1, with a tentative D call TRBD1 (6 bases). The CDR3 is 16 residues long. Germline V lookup: CDR1 MRHNA, CDR2 SNTAGT. V was shortened by 3 bases and J by 2 bases, with 14 bases between the two germline ends. The CDR3: CASSERGRGPYNEQFF. The CDR3 DNA sequence: TGTGCCAGCAGTGAGAGGGGCAGGGGACCCTACAATGAGCAGTTCTTC.

This chain connects TRBV7-6 to TRBJ2-3; 10 bases match TRBD1. There are 15 residues in the CDR3. The germline gives CDR1 SGHVS, CDR2 FNYEAQ. V gave up 1 base and J gave up 3 bases; unmatched junction bases: 1. CDR3 coding DNA: TGTGCCAGCAGCTTAGAGGGACAGGGGACAGATACGCAGTATTTT. The encoded protein is CASSLEGQGTDTQYF.

The rearrangement links TRBV25-1 to TRBJ2-1, with 8 bases identical to TRBD2. With V trimmed by 3 bases and J by 8 bases, 9 bases remained unmatched. This CDR3 is built from 15 residues. The germline CDR1 and CDR2 sequences are MGHDK and SYGVNS. CDR3 nucleotides: TGTGCCAGCAGTGATCCCCATACGACTAGCGATGAGCAGTTCTTC. Translated: CASSDPHTTSDEQFF.

DNA for the CDR3: TGTGCCAGCAGCGCCGCTAGCGGGGGTCAGTACTTC. Residues: CASSAASGGQYF. The chain carries TRBV6-5 and TRBJ2-4, with 10 positions matching TRBD2. Germline lookup yields CDR1 MNHEY and CDR2 SVGAGI. The CDR3 contains 12 residues. V shed 6 bases and J 12 bases; nucleotides not matched to a gene: 5.

CDR3 in DNA: TGCGCCAGCGGAACTAGCGGGGGGGCGCTTGAGCAGTACTTC. Amino acids: CASGTSGGALEQYF. The chain carries TRBV10-2 and TRBJ2-7, with 13 bases aligning to TRBD2. The ends lost 8 bases at V and 7 bases at J; junction bases unmatched: 8. The CDR3 is made up of 14 amino acids. The germline CDR1 and CDR2 sequences are WSHSY and SAAADI.